The present T cell receptor beta chain was sequenced within a study of cytomegalovirus exposure and HLA in healthy donors. Findings of the study overall: According to reports, the classifier identified cytomegalovirus status with high specificity and sensitivity. Among the CMV-associated chains, three were confirmed in vitro as specific for CMV antigens. The TCR clusters that emerged in the first cohort tended, a later analysis found, to co-occur in the approximately 130 validation repertoires.

Germline values: CDR1 MNHEY, CDR2 SMNVEV (reference sequence). V lost 3 bases and J 5 bases, leaving 10 bases between the germline ends. The CDR3 has 14 amino acids. Worth noting for this clone: Its antigen remains unidentified. The same CDR3 can be traced to other DNA sequences in this sample.

The assay was immunoSEQ multiplex PCR, and TCRdb's table has in-frame clones only and misses some. The sample has a few hundred thousand clones, roughly 88% seen once. These donors were members of the roughly 110-subject validation cohort, a group separate from the roughly 670-subject first cohort. The rearrangement uses TRBV27 and TRBJ1-4; tentative D call: TRBD1 (6 bases). Sequenced sample: PBMCs. The origin of this receptor is a woman in her twenties or thirties in good health and CMV-seropositive. The CDR3 reads CASSFRGTNEKLFF. The CDR3 nucleotides are TGTGCCAGCAGTTTCAGGGGCACGAATGAAAAACTGTTTTTT.